This note documents a single T cell receptor beta chain sequence. The antigen is undetermined. The length of the CDR3 is 13 residues. V dropped 6 bases and J dropped 5 bases, with 10 bases sitting between them. The treatment was: about 20 received Ad26.COV2.S at low or high dose, single or two shots; 5 received placebo; per-sample allocation not given. All samples were drawn on day 63, counting from the first vaccine or placebo injection. Boston supplied an adult donor aged 18-55 years. An Ad26 vector was used to express Wuhan-strain SARS-CoV-2 spike as the vaccine. The sample originates from a study of Ad26.COV2.S vaccination and SARS-CoV-2 variants. The wider study: Doses of Ad26.COV2.S were injected into muscle once or twice, 56 days apart.

This table comes from immunoSEQ multiplex PCR, and its TCRdb copy is limited to in-frame clones, with some not included. There are roughly 380,000 clones in the sample; roughly 84% occur only once, and 3.4% lies in the top ten. Study observations and caveats: The placebo group had lower spike-specific TCR breadth than the vaccine recipients did.

The receptor comes from a person between 18 and 59 years old who received the Ad26.COV2.S COVID-19 vaccine or a placebo. Specimen: peripheral blood, collected in a trial of Ad26.COV2.S vaccine versus placebo. This rearrangement joins TRBV12-3 or TRBV12-4 to TRBJ1-4; D remains ambiguous. The CDR3 loop reads CASSYLENEKLFF. CDR3 in DNA: TGTGCCAGCAGCTACCTAGAGAATGAAAAACTGTTTTTT.